This TCR beta chain was sequenced in a study of regulatory T cells in long-lasting Graves disease. In building TCR beta libraries, iRepertoire HTBI primers were used together with Arm-PCR of CDR3 regions. TCRdb reanalysed the multiplex PCR reads using MiXCR and keeps one entry per CDR3 protein. The data hold 250,000 to 400,000 distinct CDR3 sequences, with more than 15% observed a single time. Specified time point: newly diagnosed GD, antithyroid drugs for less than 3 months. There was RNA extracted from PBMCs, and the TCR library was made from it. This clonotype has at least ten counts. Trimming stripped 0 bases from V and 7 bases from J, with 6 bases between. Per germline, CDR1 SNHLY and CDR2 FYNNEI. CDR3 size: 13 residues.

This material consisted of peripheral blood mononuclear cells (PBMCs), taken at new diagnosis, from a patient treated with antithyroid drugs. V gene TRBV2 combines with J gene TRBJ2-2, with D hard to call. This clonotype originated in a female donor with Graves disease. The CDR3 DNA is TGTGCCAGCAGTGAAGCGCTTGACGGGGAGCTGTTTTTT. It is translated as CASSEALDGELFF.